Described below is a single T cell receptor beta chain sequence and its context. Looked up from germline, CDR1 is MGHRA and CDR2 is YSYEKL. This CDR3 is built from 18 residues. After removal of 2 bases from V and 1 base from J, the junction contained 4 bases not matched to a gene. The data originate from a study of response to subunit inactivated influenza vaccine. MiXCR, run by TCRdb on the RT-PCR reads, gives a single entry per CDR3 protein. Of about 570,000 distinct CDR3 sequences in the sample, approximately 10% were seen once. The chain recombines TRBV4-1 with TRBJ2-2; 13 bases are shared with TRBD2. This sequence originates from a man aged 45-65 years who received an inactivated influenza vaccine. The material was PBMCs from blood, obtained on the day of vaccination. The CDR3 region is CASSQLGLAGVNTGELFF. The DNA for the CDR3 is TGCGCCAGCAGCCAACTCGGACTAGCGGGGGTGAACACCGGGGAGCTGTTTTTT.